This TCR beta chain was sequenced in a study of blood T cell repertoires in COVID-19. At the level of the study: Whether acute or convalescent, the COVID-19 samples came from the United States, Italy and Spain. T cells, B-cell-depleted T cells, or PBMCs provided the cDNA or gDNA that served as material.

Original analysis: Amplification of reference gene primers provided the estimated nucleated cell counts. TCRdb's copy holds only in-frame clones and misses some; the assay was immunoSEQ multiplex PCR. V and J calls and clone size are as listed in that table; D and trimming were resolved from the DNA. The sample includes 200,000 to 250,000 clones, 80% to 85% seen only once; the top ten take approximately 20%. The CDR3 covers 14 residues. The germline V and J ends were trimmed by 7 bases and 1 base, with 14 bases remaining between them. Germline CDR1 SNHLY, CDR2 FYNNEI. The TCR sequence derives from a young man with active or convalescent COVID-19. The chain links TRBV2 to TRBJ2-7, with D perhaps matching TRBD2 (5 bases). What was sequenced was peripheral blood. The CDR3 sequence is CASIDGMGSYEQYF. In DNA, the CDR3 is TGTGCCAGCATTGACGGGATGGGATCCTACGAGCAGTACTTC.